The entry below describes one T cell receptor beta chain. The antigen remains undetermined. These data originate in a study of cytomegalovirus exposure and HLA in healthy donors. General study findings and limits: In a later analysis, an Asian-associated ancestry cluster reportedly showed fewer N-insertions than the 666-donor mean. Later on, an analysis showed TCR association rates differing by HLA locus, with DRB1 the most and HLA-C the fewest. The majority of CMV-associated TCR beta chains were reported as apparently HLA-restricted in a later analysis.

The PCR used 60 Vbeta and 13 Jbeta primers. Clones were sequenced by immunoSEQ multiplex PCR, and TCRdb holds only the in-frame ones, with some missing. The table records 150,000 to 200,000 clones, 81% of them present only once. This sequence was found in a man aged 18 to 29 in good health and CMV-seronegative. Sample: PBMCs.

CDR3 amino acids: CASGLGTVHGELFF. In DNA form, the CDR3 reads TGTGCTAGTGGTTTGGGAACAGTTCACGGGGAGCTGTTTTTT. The rearrangement joins TRBV12-5 to TRBJ2-2, with D unresolved. V dropped 1 base and J dropped 7 bases, with 10 bases sitting between them. The CDR3 loop spans 14 amino acids. CDR1 LGHNT and CDR2 FRNRAP come from the germline V gene.